A selection of T cell receptor beta chains follows, all from one sample in a study of radiation and T cells in renal cell carcinoma. Profiling relied on immunoSEQ multiplex PCR, and the TCRdb table lists in-frame clones only, not all of them. The sample yields over 25,000 clones, roughly 80% seen once. The input for sequencing was blood, taken from a patient whose treatment included radiotherapy and nephrectomy. Source of these receptors: a man aged 60 to 75 with renal cell carcinoma. Both conserved end residues are part of each CDR3. Each record gives: clone size, D gene, V gene, CDR3 length, J gene, CDR3 protein, CDR3 DNA. The D gene is left open where the match is weak. Clone size is given for some rows only: seen once, a few or many times, or a class if the clone is expanded.

clone size: NA
D gene: NA
V gene: TRBV7-2
CDR3 length: 13
J gene: TRBJ2-7
CDR3 protein: CASSVDGSYEQYF
CDR3 DNA: TGTGCCAGCAGCGTCGACGGCTCCTACGAGCAGTACTTC

clone size: NA
D gene: NA
V gene: TRBV6-6
CDR3 length: 13
J gene: TRBJ1-4
CDR3 protein: CASTQWGEQKLFF
CDR3 DNA: TGTGCCAGCACTCAATGGGGGGAACAAAAACTGTTTTTT

clone size: NA
D gene: NA
V gene: TRBV21-1
CDR3 length: 18
J gene: TRBJ2-1
CDR3 protein: CASSKVRLAGGPNNEQFF
CDR3 DNA: TGTGCCAGCAGCAAAGTTCGTCTAGCGGGAGGGCCTAACAATGAGCAGTTCTTC

clone size: NA
D gene: NA
V gene: TRBV9
CDR3 length: 16
J gene: TRBJ2-3
CDR3 protein: CASSVGVGVGTDTQYF
CDR3 DNA: TGTGCCAGCAGCGTAGGGGTGGGAGTGGGCACAGATACGCAGTATTTT

clone size: NA
D gene: TRBD1
V gene: TRBV7-2
CDR3 length: 14
J gene: TRBJ1-4
CDR3 protein: CASSSDRVKEKLFF
CDR3 DNA: TGTGCCAGCAGCTCGGACAGGGTAAAGGAAAAACTGTTTTTT

clone size: NA
D gene: TRBD2
V gene: TRBV6-6
CDR3 length: 15
J gene: TRBJ2-1
CDR3 protein: CASSYEVGGDNEQFF
CDR3 DNA: TGTGCCAGCAGTTACGAGGTGGGGGGGGACAATGAGCAGTTCTTC

clone size: NA
D gene: TRBD1
V gene: TRBV6-6
CDR3 length: 15
J gene: TRBJ2-5
CDR3 protein: CASRPTGPLPGSQYF
CDR3 DNA: TGTGCCAGCAGACCGACAGGGCCTCTCCCAGGGTCCCAGTACTTC

clone size: medium-sized
D gene: TRBD2
V gene: TRBV7-2
CDR3 length: 15
J gene: TRBJ2-1
CDR3 protein: CASSSPRGSSDEQFF
CDR3 DNA: TGTGCCAGCAGCTCCCCCCGCGGGAGCAGCGATGAGCAGTTCTTC

clone size: NA
D gene: NA
V gene: TRBV7-9
CDR3 length: 15
J gene: TRBJ2-7
CDR3 protein: CASSLAGASPYEQYF
CDR3 DNA: TGTGCCAGCAGCTTAGCGGGAGCTTCCCCCTACGAGCAGTACTTC

clone size: few
D gene: NA
V gene: TRBV4-1
CDR3 length: 12
J gene: TRBJ1-1
CDR3 protein: CASSQDTTEAFF
CDR3 DNA: TGCGCCAGCAGCCAAGATACCACTGAAGCTTTCTTT

clone size: NA
D gene: NA
V gene: TRBV19
CDR3 length: 14
J gene: TRBJ2-3
CDR3 protein: CASSSREFGDTQYF
CDR3 DNA: TGTGCCAGTAGTAGTCGAGAGTTCGGGGATACGCAGTATTTT

clone size: NA
D gene: TRBD2
V gene: TRBV4-3
CDR3 length: 19
J gene: TRBJ2-3
CDR3 protein: CASSQGTSGRVTSTDTQYF
CDR3 DNA: TGCGCCAGCAGCCAAGGGACTAGCGGGAGGGTCACTAGCACAGATACGCAGTATTTT

clone size: NA
D gene: NA
V gene: TRBV29-1
CDR3 length: 13
J gene: TRBJ2-1
CDR3 protein: CSVVPHYSNEQFF
CDR3 DNA: TGCAGCGTTGTCCCCCACTATTCTAATGAGCAGTTCTTC

clone size: NA
D gene: TRBD1
V gene: TRBV2
CDR3 length: 15
J gene: TRBJ2-7
CDR3 protein: CASSELRQGTNEQYF
CDR3 DNA: TGTGCCAGCAGTGAGTTACGACAGGGTACTAACGAGCAGTACTTC

clone size: NA
D gene: TRBD2
V gene: TRBV7-3
CDR3 length: 13
J gene: TRBJ2-1
CDR3 protein: CASQGAGVNEQFF
CDR3 DNA: TGTGCCAGCCAAGGAGCGGGAGTCAATGAGCAGTTCTTC

clone size: NA
D gene: NA
V gene: TRBV19
CDR3 length: 15
J gene: TRBJ1-1
CDR3 protein: CASISPDRDGTEAFF
CDR3 DNA: TGTGCCAGTATAAGTCCGGATAGGGATGGCACTGAAGCTTTCTTT

clone size: NA
D gene: NA
V gene: TRBV28
CDR3 length: 15
J gene: TRBJ1-5
CDR3 protein: CASSSRGGYSGPQHF
CDR3 DNA: TGTGCCAGCAGCTCTCGGGGGGGGTATTCTGGGCCCCAGCATTTT

clone size: NA
D gene: TRBD2
V gene: TRBV5-1
CDR3 length: 16
J gene: TRBJ2-1
CDR3 protein: CASSRRGGREFDEQFF
CDR3 DNA: TGCGCCAGCAGCCGCCGGGGGGGGCGGGAGTTTGATGAGCAGTTCTTC

clone size: once
D gene: TRBD1
V gene: TRBV13
CDR3 length: 14
J gene: TRBJ2-1
CDR3 protein: CASRTGGSYNEQFF
CDR3 DNA: TGTGCCAGCAGGACAGGGGGCTCCTACAATGAGCAGTTCTTC

clone size: NA
D gene: TRBD1
V gene: TRBV18
CDR3 length: 16
J gene: TRBJ2-2
CDR3 protein: CASLRAGTENTGELFF
CDR3 DNA: TGTGCCAGCTTGAGAGCCGGGACAGAGAACACCGGGGAGCTGTTTTTT

clone size: NA
D gene: TRBD1
V gene: TRBV10-1
CDR3 length: 15
J gene: TRBJ1-2
CDR3 protein: CASDFDQGGNYGYTF
CDR3 DNA: TGCGCCAGCGACTTTGATCAGGGGGGTAACTATGGCTACACCTTC

clone size: NA
D gene: NA
V gene: TRBV11-2
CDR3 length: 13
J gene: TRBJ2-6
CDR3 protein: CASSLAGANVLTF
CDR3 DNA: TGTGCCAGCAGCTTAGCCGGGGCCAACGTCCTGACTTTC

clone size: NA
D gene: TRBD1
V gene: TRBV15
CDR3 length: 16
J gene: TRBJ2-5
CDR3 protein: CATSFHRGVVPETQYF
CDR3 DNA: TGTGCCACCAGCTTCCACAGGGGCGTGGTACCGGAGACCCAGTACTTC

clone size: NA
D gene: TRBD2
V gene: TRBV7-2
CDR3 length: 14
J gene: TRBJ2-1
CDR3 protein: CASSWTSGSNEQFF
CDR3 DNA: TGTGCCAGCAGCTGGACTAGCGGGAGCAATGAGCAGTTCTTC